This TCR beta chain was captured in a study of technical replicates of blood from a few donors. Per germline, CDR1 SGHRS and CDR2 YFSETQ. Trimming cost V 4 bases and J 1 base, with 9 bases left between them. The CDR3 is 15 amino acids. Sequencing was performed with immunoSEQ multiplex PCR; in TCRdb, only in-frame clones are kept and a portion is missing. The data hold approximately 99,000 clones, with approximately 96% observed a single time. The gene calls are TRBV5-1 and TRBJ2-6; D is unclear. The sample was T cells isolated from PBMCs. The TCR originated in a human donor in good health. The CDR3 is CASSPGSSGANVLTF. As DNA, the CDR3 is TGCGCCAGCAGCCCCGGGTCTTCTGGGGCCAACGTCCTGACTTTC.